These 13 T cell receptor beta chains were sequenced from one sample in a study of cytomegalovirus exposure and HLA in healthy donors. Use of 60 Vbeta and 13 Jbeta primers characterized the PCR. Repertoires were generated with immunoSEQ multiplex PCR, while TCRdb's copy carries only in-frame clones and drops some. The table shows approximately 81,000 clones, with approximately 84% occurring only once. Sequenced material: PBMCs. The receptors come from a woman between 45 and 65 years old in good health and CMV-seronegative.

This clone was seen a handful of times. The V and J genes are TRBV5-1 and TRBJ1-1; D uncertain. The CDR3 loop spans 14 amino acids. The germline gives CDR1 SGHRS, CDR2 YFSETQ. The ends were cut back, 0 bases at V and 1 base at J, with 7 bases in the middle. For the CDR3, the DNA is TGCGCCAGCAGCTTGGGTAGTGCGAACACTGAAGCTTTCTTT. This gives the protein CASSLGSANTEAFF.

The rearrangement joins TRBV6-1 to TRBJ2-1, with 10 bases identical to TRBD2. The germline V gene encodes CDR1 MNHNS and CDR2 SASEGT. This CDR3 is built from 15 residues. After removal of 3 bases from V and 8 bases from J, the junction contained 7 bases not matched to a gene. The CDR3 coding sequence is TGTGCCAGCAGTGACAAGCGGGGGGGAGCAGATGAGCAGTTCTTC. Translation gives CASSDKRGGADEQFF.

The chain joins TRBV19 to TRBJ1-3; D ambiguous. CDR1 LNHDA and CDR2 SQIVND come from the germline V gene (reference sequence). The ends were cut back, 5 bases at V and 2 bases at J, with 13 bases in the middle. CDR3 length equals 15 residues. In DNA, the CDR3 is TGTGCCAGTAGTTCGCCTAGCCTTCCTGGAAACACCATATATTTT. As protein: CASSSPSLPGNTIYF.

Only a few counts were recorded for this clone. The chain has TRBV5-1 and TRBJ2-2; perhaps TRBD2 as D (7 bases). Germline V gene data show CDR1 as SGHRS and CDR2 as YFSETQ. CDR3 length equals 16 residues. Trimming shortened V by 4 bases and J by 1 base, and 14 bases separated the two germline ends. CDR3 sequence reads: CASSPRGRGNTGELFF. The CDR3 bases are TGCGCCAGCAGCCCGCGGGGGCGGGGGAACACCGGGGAGCTGTTTTTT. Full variable domain (outside the CDR3, taken from reference TRBV5-1 and TRBJ2-2): KAGVTQTPRYLIKTRGQQVTLSCSPISGHRSVSWYQQTPGQGLQFLFEYFSETQRNKGNFPGRFSGRQFSNSRSEMNVSTLELGDSALYLCASSPRGRGNTGELFFGEGSRLTVL.

V is TRBV5-1 and J is TRBJ1-4, with TRBD1 identical over 8 bases. The junction had 6 bases not matched to a gene; V was cut back by 7 bases and J by 4 bases. Per the germline V gene, CDR1 is SGHRS and CDR2 is YFSETQ. The CDR3 totals 14 residues. This CDR3 reads CASGRDRNNEKLFF. CDR3 DNA sequence: TGCGCCAGCGGACGGGACAGGAATAATGAAAAACTGTTTTTT. Filled out from reference TRBV5-1 and TRBJ1-4, the complete variable domain reads KAGVTQTPRYLIKTRGQQVTLSCSPISGHRSVSWYQQTPGQGLQFLFEYFSETQRNKGNFPGRFSGRQFSNSRSEMNVSTLELGDSALYLCASGRDRNNEKLFFGSGTQLSVL.

This clone showed up just once. This rearrangement joins TRBV10-1 to TRBJ1-2; 9 bases match TRBD1. Germline CDR1 and CDR2: WNHNN and SYGVQD (reference sequence). V shed 7 bases, J shed 2 bases, and the junction held 14 bases outside the gene matches. This CDR3 has 17 amino acids. CDR3 region: CASNPRGRDRANYGYTF. The CDR3 DNA reads as TGCGCCAGCAACCCTCGAGGGAGGGACAGGGCCAACTATGGCTACACCTTC.

The chain carries TRBV2 and TRBJ2-3; 8 nucleotides align to TRBD2. The trim removed 6 bases at V and 1 base at J, leaving 9 bases unmatched. Germline V CDR1 and CDR2: SNHLY, FYNNEI. CDR3 length equals 16 residues. CDR3 sequence reads: CASSATSGRGTDTQYF. CDR3 DNA: TGTGCCAGCAGCGCTACTAGCGGTCGAGGCACAGATACGCAGTATTTT.

The rearrangement joins TRBV28 to TRBJ1-1; tentative D call: TRBD1 (6 bases). CDR3 length: 14 residues. V dropped 3 bases and J dropped 1 base, with 9 bases sitting between them. Germline CDR1 MDHEN, CDR2 SYDVKM. The CDR3 DNA reads TGTGCCAGCAGTTTGAGGGGGTCGAACACTGAAGCTTTCTTT. Protein sequence: CASSLRGSNTEAFF.

The CDR3 loop is CASSQPASGRSGEQYF. CDR3 in DNA: TGTGCCAGCAGCCAGCCGGCTAGCGGGAGATCGGGGGAGCAGTACTTC. V gene TRBV5-4 combines with J gene TRBJ2-7, with TRBD2 matching 10 bases. This CDR3 has 16 residues. Trimming at V came to 4 bases and at J to 7 bases, leaving 14 bases not matched to a gene. Looked up from germline, CDR1 is SGHNT and CDR2 is YYREEE (reference sequence).

The V gene is TRBV2, the J gene TRBJ2-7; TRBD1 matches 11 bases. The CDR3 contains 15 residues. Germline V gene lookup returns CDR1 SNHLY and CDR2 FYNNEI. V gave up 7 bases and J gave up 5 bases; unmatched junction bases: 10. CDR3 coding DNA: TGTGCCAGCAAGGAGTGGACAGGGGGCTACAACGAGCAGTACTTC. This sequence encodes CASKEWTGGYNEQYF. The full variable domain, rest sourced from reference TRBV2 and TRBJ2-7, is EPEVTQTPSHQVTQMGQEVILRCVPISNHLYFYWYRQILGQKVEFLVSFYNNEISEKSEIFDDQFSVERPDGSNFTLKIRSTKLEDSAMYFCASKEWTGGYNEQYFGPGTRLTVT.

This clone was detected once. J is TRBJ1-1 and V is TRBV18, with D unclear. Germline V lookup: CDR1 KGHSH, CDR2 LQKENI. V lost 1 base and J lost 1, with 10 bases in between. There are 15 residues in the CDR3. CDR3 DNA sequence: TGTGCCAGCTCACCACTTTTTCTAGGGAACACTGAAGCTTTCTTT. Translated: CASSPLFLGNTEAFF.

The gene calls are TRBV5-4 and TRBJ2-3, with 9 bases identical to TRBD1. There are 14 residues in the CDR3. The germline gives CDR1 SGHNT, CDR2 YYREEE (reference sequence). V trimming: 5 bases; J trimming: 3 bases; junction bases outside the gene matches: 4. In DNA form, the CDR3 reads TGTGCCAGCAGTTACAGGGGGCGGACAGATACGCAGTATTTT. Translated, it gives CASSYRGRTDTQYF. Based on the CDR3 plus reference TRBV5-4 and TRBJ2-3, the full variable domain is ETGVTQSPTHLIKTRGQQVTLRCSSQSGHNTVSWYQQALGQGPQFIFQYYREEENGRGNFPPRFSGLQFPNYSSELNVNALELDDSALYLCASSYRGRTDTQYFGPGTRLTVL.

The chain recombines TRBV27 with TRBJ2-2; TRBD1 aligns across 8 bases. This CDR3 has 16 residues. Germline V gene lookup returns CDR1 MNHEY and CDR2 SMNVEV (reference sequence). J was trimmed by 4 bases and V by 0 bases; bases with no gene match: 4. The CDR3 DNA reads TGTGCCAGCAGTTTATCCGGACAGGGCGTCACCGGGGAGCTGTTTTTT. This translates into CASSLSGQGVTGELFF.